Following are 32 T cell receptor beta chains from one sample sequenced in a study of blood T cell repertoires in COVID-19. Sequenced by immunoSEQ multiplex PCR; TCRdb stores in-frame clones only, minus some. This table has some 150,000 clones, about nine tenths appearing once. The sample comprised PBMCs or T cells enriched from blood (not recorded which). The receptors were gathered from a man between 45 and 60 years old who had recovered from COVID-19.

The rearrangement uses TRBV7-2 and TRBJ2-3, with D tentatively TRBD1 (6 bases). With 0 bases removed from V and 6 bases from J, the gap between germline ends came to 10 bases. The CDR3 consists of 14 residues. The germline CDR1 and CDR2 sequences are SGHTA and FQGNSA. Here the CDR3 reads CASSLAGAADTQYF. DNA for the CDR3: TGTGCCAGCAGCTTAGCGGGGGCTGCTGATACGCAGTATTTT.

The rearrangement joins TRBV5-4 to TRBJ2-2; 11 bases fit TRBD2. Looked up from germline, CDR1 is SGHNT and CDR2 is YYREEE (reference sequence). The CDR3 runs 16 residues. Trimming cost V 2 bases and J 6 bases; bases outside gene matches: 6. The CDR3: CASSLKSSGRAGELFF. CDR3 DNA sequence: TGTGCCAGCAGCTTAAAAAGTAGCGGGAGGGCCGGGGAGCTGTTTTTT.

This chain links TRBV7-2 with TRBJ2-1; D is undetermined. Germline lookup yields CDR1 SGHTA and CDR2 FQGNSA. The CDR3 is made up of 13 amino acids. V lost 6 bases and J 4 bases, leaving 10 bases between the germline ends. The CDR3 sequence is CASRPNSYNEQFF. The CDR3, as DNA: TGTGCCAGCAGACCTAACAGTTACAATGAGCAGTTCTTC.

In this sample, this clone turned up a few times. The CDR3 region has the DNA TGTGCCTGGAGGACAGGTATGAACACTGAAGCTTTCTTT. Translating it yields CAWRTGMNTEAFF. V gene TRBV30 combines with J gene TRBJ1-1, with TRBD1 as a possible D gene (6 bases). The CDR3 sequence is 13 residues long. V lost 3 bases and J lost 0, with 8 bases in between. The germline CDR1 and CDR2 sequences are GTSNPN and SVGIG (reference sequence).

J is TRBJ1-6 and V is TRBV2; perhaps TRBD1 as D (5 bases). Trimming cost V 5 bases and J 0 bases, with 26 bases left between them. The length of the CDR3 is 21 residues. The germline CDR1 and CDR2 sequences are SNHLY and FYNNEI. CDR3 protein: CASSSKGSGVGASSYNSPLHF. The CDR3 bases are TGTGCCAGCAGTTCCAAGGGTTCGGGGGTAGGGGCAAGCTCCTATAATTCACCCCTCCACTTT.

J is TRBJ1-2 and V is TRBV14, with 10 nucleotides matching TRBD1. The germline V gene encodes CDR1 SGHDN and CDR2 FVKESK. This CDR3 is built from 16 residues. J was trimmed by 0 bases and V by 1 base; bases with no gene match: 2. Written as DNA, the CDR3 is TGTGCCAGCAGCCAAGGACAGGGGGCGTCTAACTATGGCTACACCTTC. It is translated as CASSQGQGASNYGYTF.

This chain connects TRBV9 to TRBJ1-6; TRBD1 aligns across 8 bases. V lost 0 bases and J lost 7; bases outside the gene matches: 6. Germline V lookup: CDR1 SGDLS, CDR2 YYNGEE. The CDR3 loop spans 16 amino acids. CDR3 loop: CASSVGAGTGNSPLHF. The CDR3 region has the DNA TGTGCCAGCAGCGTAGGGGCCGGGACAGGAAATTCACCCCTCCACTTT.

The table lists this clone with a count of one. The same CDR3 is also encoded by other DNA sequences in this sample. The rearrangement joins TRBV30 to TRBJ1-1, with D possibly matching TRBD1 (5 bases). The CDR3 runs to 13 residues. The V and J ends lost 0 bases and 5 bases respectively, with 10 bases between them. The germline V gene encodes CDR1 GTSNPN and CDR2 SVGIG (reference sequence). The CDR3 sequence: CAWSVLGGTEAFF. DNA of the CDR3: TGTGCCTGGAGTGTACTCGGGGGTACTGAAGCTTTCTTT.

V gene TRBV6-5 combines with J gene TRBJ1-2, with D possibly TRBD1 on 6 matching bases. The V gene's germline CDR1 is MNHEY and CDR2 SVGAGI. V lost 2 bases and J 6 bases, leaving 10 bases between the germline ends. CDR3 size: 13 residues. DNA of the CDR3: TGTGCCAGCAGTTACCCAGGGGCGAATGGCTACACCTTC. Amino acids: CASSYPGANGYTF.

The V and J genes are TRBV9 and TRBJ1-1; 9 positions agree with TRBD1. This CDR3 region has 13 residues. V gave up 0 bases and J gave up 9 bases; unmatched junction bases: 3. Germline V gene sequence: CDR1 SGDLS, CDR2 YYNGEE. In nucleotides, the CDR3 is TGTGCCAGCAGCGTAGGCACAGGGGGCAAAGCTTTCTTT. It codes for CASSVGTGGKAFF.

The chain employs TRBV28 and TRBJ2-7; D is possibly TRBD2 (5 bases). CDR1 and CDR2 from the germline V gene are MDHEN and SYDVKM. The CDR3 has 11 residues. Trimming pared 7 bases from V and 3 bases from J, leaving 7 bases between. CDR3 residues: CASNEGYEQYF. For the CDR3, the DNA is TGTGCCAGCAATGAGGGCTACGAGCAGTACTTC. The complete variable domain, with remaining parts taken from reference TRBV28 and TRBJ2-7, reads DVKVTQSSRYLVKRTGEKVFLECVQDMDHENMFWYRQDPGLGLRLIYFSYDVKMKEKGDIPEGYSVSREKKERFSLILESASTNQTSMYLCASNEGYEQYFGPGTRLTVT.

The J gene is TRBJ1-2, the V gene TRBV9, with D possibly matching TRBD1 (5 bases). The germline V and J ends were trimmed by 2 bases and 3 bases, with 11 bases remaining between them. Looked up from germline, CDR1 is SGDLS and CDR2 is YYNGEE. There are 14 residues in the CDR3. CDR3 residues: CASSVGPADYGYTF. DNA of the CDR3: TGTGCCAGCAGCGTGGGGCCGGCGGACTATGGCTACACCTTC.

V usage is TRBV5-1 and J usage is TRBJ1-6; weak D call: TRBD1 (5 bases). This CDR3 contains 15 residues. From germline, CDR1 is SGHRS and CDR2 YFSETQ. Trimming cost V 2 bases and J 8 bases, with 14 bases left between them. The CDR3 nucleotides are TGCGCCAGCAGCTTAAATTCGGGGGGAGATTCACCCCTCCACTTT. As protein: CASSLNSGGDSPLHF.

The V and J genes are TRBV5-3 and TRBJ1-2; 11 bases map to TRBD1. Being an ORF, TRBV5-3 has a function that is uncertain. This CDR3 is 19 amino acids long. V was pared by 2 bases and J by 2 bases, with 14 bases of the junction left unmatched. The CDR3 nucleotides read TGTGCCAGAAGCTTTAGCGGACAGGGGGCTCCTCCACCCAACTATGGCTACACCTTC. Its translation: CARSFSGQGAPPPNYGYTF.

The chain joins TRBV7-6 to TRBJ2-1; 10 bases are shared with TRBD2. V was pared by 4 bases and J by 5 bases, with 8 bases of the junction left unmatched. There are 16 residues in the CDR3. CDR1 and CDR2 from the germline V gene are SGHVS and FNYEAQ. The CDR3 sequence: CASSYGTSVSNNEQFF. CDR3 sequence (DNA): TGTGCCAGCAGCTACGGGACTAGCGTTTCTAACAATGAGCAGTTCTTC.

The chain employs TRBV9 and TRBJ2-5; 7 nucleotides line up with TRBD2. The V segment lost 3 bases and the J segment 5 bases; nucleotides outside the gene matches: 10. The germline gives CDR1 SGDLS, CDR2 YYNGEE. This CDR3 region has 15 residues. The CDR3 DNA is TGTGCCAGCAGCGAGTCAGGGAGGGCAGGGGAGACCCAGTACTTC. It codes for CASSESGRAGETQYF.

This clone was seen more than once but under ten times. This rearrangement joins TRBV7-2 to TRBJ1-4; TRBD1 aligns across 7 bases. The CDR3 runs to 14 residues. V lost 5 bases and J lost 8; bases outside the gene matches: 8. Germline CDR1 reads SGHTA; CDR2 reads FQGNSA. This CDR3 reads CASSPTRTGEKLFF. CDR3 bases: TGTGCCAGCAGCCCCACTCGGACAGGAGAAAAACTGTTTTTT.

This clone was seen a few times. The gene calls are TRBV18 and TRBJ2-5; no definite D call. This CDR3 is 14 amino acids long. Per the germline V gene, CDR1 is KGHSH and CDR2 is LQKENI. With 3 bases removed from V and 4 bases from J, the gap between germline ends came to 12 bases. For the CDR3, the DNA is TGTGCCAGCTCACCCCTCGGAAACAGAGAGACCCAGTACTTC. Encoded protein: CASSPLGNRETQYF. The full variable domain, in which reference TRBV18 and TRBJ2-5 provide the parts outside the CDR3, is NAGVMQNPRHLVRRRGQEARLRCSPMKGHSHVYWYRQLPEEGLKFMVYLQKENIIDESGMPKERFSAEFPKEGPSILRIQQVVRGDSAAYFCASSPLGNRETQYFGPGTRLLVL.

This clone was recorded only once. The rearrangement links TRBV13 to TRBJ1-4; D may be TRBD1 (5 bases). V gave up 0 bases and J gave up 8 bases, with 10 bases separating them. The CDR3 contains 14 residues. Germline CDR1 PRHDT, CDR2 FYEKMQ (reference sequence). Here the CDR3 reads CASSLGREEEKLFF. CDR3 nucleotides: TGTGCCAGCAGCTTAGGCAGGGAAGAGGAAAAACTGTTTTTT.

The rearrangement uses TRBV28 and TRBJ1-2; D is undetermined. The V and J ends lost 4 bases and 8 bases respectively, with 14 bases between them. Per the germline V gene, CDR1 is MDHEN and CDR2 is SYDVKM. CDR3 length equals 13 residues. In DNA, the CDR3 is TGTGCCAGCAGTTCCCGAGCACGAGGGGGCTACACCTTC. This codes for CASSSRARGGYTF.

The chain carries TRBV27 and TRBJ2-3; 7 nucleotides agree with TRBD2. CDR1 is MNHEY and CDR2 is SMNVEV in the germline V gene (reference sequence). The length of the CDR3 is 14 residues. The ends lost 8 bases at V and 2 bases at J; junction bases unmatched: 7. DNA of the CDR3: TGTGCCAGCTCCCTGCGGGAGTACACAGATACGCAGTATTTT. Translated: CASSLREYTDTQYF.

This chain uses TRBV11-3 with TRBJ2-1; tentatively, D is TRBD2 (5 bases). With 1 base removed from V and 9 bases from J, the gap between germline ends came to 13 bases. The CDR3 spans 14 residues. CDR1 is SGHNT and CDR2 is YENEEA in the germline V gene. The CDR3 region is CASSLGTGGSEQFF. As DNA, the CDR3 is TGTGCCAGCAGCTTAGGGACTGGCGGGTCTGAGCAGTTCTTC. The variable domain in full, with the rest retrieved from reference TRBV11-3 and TRBJ2-1, is EAGVVQSPRYKIIEKKQPVAFWCNPISGHNTLYWYLQNLGQGPELLIRYENEEAVDDSQLPKDRFSAERLKGVDSTLKIQPAELGDSAVYLCASSLGTGGSEQFFGPGTRLTVL.

The CDR3 nucleotides read TGTGCCAGTCATGACAGGGTTCAGCCCCAGCATTTT. It translates to CASHDRVQPQHF. The V gene is TRBV19, the J gene TRBJ1-5; 7 bases fit TRBD1. The CDR3 spans 12 residues. Germline CDR1 LNHDA, CDR2 SQIVND (reference sequence). V lost 8 bases to trimming and J lost 6 bases; unmatched junction nucleotides: 4. Based on the CDR3 plus reference TRBV19 and TRBJ1-5, the full variable domain is DGGITQSPKYLFRKEGQNVTLSCEQNLNHDAMYWYRQDPGQGLRLIYYSQIVNDFQKGDIAEGYSVSREKKESFPLTVTSAQKNPTAFYLCASHDRVQPQHFGDGTRLSIL.

This clone came up a few times. The genes are TRBV6-5 and TRBJ2-2; TRBD1 matches 10 bases. Germline assignment: CDR1 MNHEY and CDR2 SVGAGI. The length of the CDR3 is 15 residues. The V segment lost 10 bases and the J segment 4 bases; nucleotides outside the gene matches: 9. CDR3 DNA sequence: TGTGCCACCAAGAGGGGGACAGGGGTCACCGGGGAGCTGTTTTTT. Its translation is CATKRGTGVTGELFF.

The chain employs TRBV21-1 and TRBJ2-2; the table's D call, TRBD2, was not checked against the DNA. TRBV21-1 is a documented pseudogene. The CDR3 has 15 residues. The CDR3 here is CASSSWEGNTGELFF. The CDR3 DNA reads as TGTGCCAGCAGCTCCTGGGAGGGAAACACCGGGGAGCTGTTTTTT.

The CDR3 DNA reads TGTGCCAGCAGTTTCTCCGGGGCAGGGGTAACCTTC. Translation gives CASSFSGAGVTF. This sequence joins TRBV12-3 or TRBV12-4 and TRBJ1-2; D is perhaps TRBD1 (6 bases). This CDR3 is built from 12 residues. V lost 3 bases and J 14 bases, leaving 16 bases between the germline ends.

This clone was detected only once. This chain joins TRBV7-2 and TRBJ2-1; 9 bases are shared with TRBD2. The germline gives CDR1 SGHTA, CDR2 FQGNSA. V dropped 1 base and J dropped 2; count of bases not matched to a gene: 6. The CDR3 has 17 residues. For the CDR3, the DNA is TGTGCCAGCAGCTTAGTAAGAAGCGGGAGGACCTACAATGAGCAGTTCTTC. Translated: CASSLVRSGRTYNEQFF.

This chain joins TRBV2 and TRBJ1-1; weak D call: TRBD1 (5 bases). Germline V gene data show CDR1 as SNHLY and CDR2 as FYNNEI. This CDR3 has 15 amino acids. V lost 9 bases and J 0 bases, leaving 17 bases between the germline ends. The CDR3 nucleotides read TGTGCCAGTGGGGGGAGGGCCCCAATGAACACTGAAGCTTTCTTT. This encodes CASGGRAPMNTEAFF.

This sequence joins TRBV28 and TRBJ1-1; 9 positions match TRBD1. Looked up from germline, CDR1 is MDHEN and CDR2 is SYDVKM. The ends lost 2 bases at V and 4 bases at J; junction bases unmatched: 5. CDR3 length: 15 residues. CDR3 in amino acids: CASSLGGTGFTEAFF. The CDR3 coding sequence is TGTGCCAGCAGTTTAGGCGGGACAGGGTTCACTGAAGCTTTCTTT.

The V gene is TRBV28, the J gene TRBJ2-1; D possibly corresponds to TRBD1 (5 bases). V lost 7 bases and J 4 bases, leaving 20 bases between the germline ends. This CDR3 has 16 amino acids. CDR1 is MDHEN, CDR2 SYDVKM, per germline. CDR3 sequence reads: CASNSRRENLYNEQFF. The CDR3 region has the DNA TGTGCCAGCAACTCCCGCAGGGAAAACCTTTACAATGAGCAGTTCTTC.

The chain is built from TRBV9 and TRBJ2-3, with 10 bases fitting TRBD2. The germline gives CDR1 SGDLS, CDR2 YYNGEE. This CDR3 contains 16 residues. Losses at the gene ends were 0 bases for V and 4 bases for J; bases not matched to a gene: 5. The CDR3 nucleotides are TGTGCCAGCAGCGTAGGGGGAGCGGGGGGGCCAGATACGCAGTATTTT. Amino acids: CASSVGGAGGPDTQYF.

The J gene is TRBJ1-1, the V gene TRBV9; D remains unclear. The V end was cut by 4 bases, the J end by 3 bases, with 16 bases between. The CDR3 extends over 15 amino acids. CDR1 is SGDLS, CDR2 YYNGEE, per germline. The CDR3 DNA is TGTGCCAGCAGCACCCGGGAGAGGACGGACACTGAAGCTTTCTTT. It specifies CASSTRERTDTEAFF. Full variable domain (outside the CDR3, taken from reference TRBV9 and TRBJ1-1): DSGVTQTPKHLITATGQRVTLRCSPRSGDLSVYWYQQSLDQGLQFLIQYYNGEERAKGNILERFSAQQFPDLHSELNLSSLELGDSALYFCASSTRERTDTEAFFGQGTRLTVV.